The next 10 T cell receptor beta chains were all read from a single sample in a study of T-cell reconstitution after alpha-beta-depleted transplantation in children. Unique molecular identifiers featured in how the TCRbeta library was prepared. TCRdb fed the PCR reads into MiXCR, producing one record per CDR3 protein. The sample consists of approximately 400,000 distinct CDR3 sequences, around 9.9% of them appearing once. The sample here was PBMCs from the stem cell graft donor, taken from the stem cell graft. These receptors all come from a human donor who donated a stem cell graft to a child with acute myeloid leukemia.

This clonotype was found a few times. This chain connects TRBV10-3 to TRBJ2-1; D is undetermined. CDR1 is ENHRY and CDR2 is SYGVKD in the germline V gene. V lost 5 bases to trimming and J lost 1 base, with 12 bases between them. The CDR3 loop spans 15 amino acids. The CDR3 loop is CAISPSKGSYNEQFF. The DNA for the CDR3 is TGTGCCATCAGTCCCTCCAAAGGGTCCTACAATGAGCAGTTCTTC.

The chain employs TRBV11-2 and TRBJ2-5, with TRBD1 identical over 10 bases. V was pared by 5 bases and J by 5 bases, with 5 bases of the junction left unmatched. This CDR3 has 14 amino acids. CDR1 is SGHAT, CDR2 FQNNGV, per germline. The CDR3 DNA reads TGTGCCAGCAGCCCGACAGGGGGCAGGGAGACCCAGTACTTC. This encodes CASSPTGGRETQYF.

This clonotype turned up a few times. The gene calls are TRBV20-1 and TRBJ2-7; 7 bases fit TRBD2. The CDR3 is made up of 14 amino acids. Germline CDR1 and CDR2: DFQATT and SNEGSKA (reference sequence). The ends lost 6 bases at V and 0 bases at J; junction bases unmatched: 8. The CDR3 sequence: CSAPRGVNSYEQYF. CDR3 coding DNA: TGCAGTGCCCCACGGGGGGTGAACTCCTACGAGCAGTACTTC.

V usage is TRBV3-1 and J usage is TRBJ2-1, with D perhaps TRBD2 (6 bases). The length of the CDR3 is 14 residues. Trimming took off 0 bases at V and 12 bases at J, with 15 bases between the two ends. Germline CDR1 is LGHDT and CDR2 is YNNKEL (reference sequence). CDR3 DNA: TGTGCCAGCAGCCAAGATAAAGGGGACTTTGGGCAGTTCTTC. This sequence encodes CASSQDKGDFGQFF.

The rearrangement links TRBV2 to TRBJ2-5; 9 nucleotides align to TRBD1. The CDR3 loop spans 16 amino acids. CDR1 and CDR2 from the germline V gene are SNHLY and FYNNEI. The V gene end was trimmed by 7 bases and the J gene end by 5 bases; junction bases not matched to a gene: 14. CDR3 region: CASKLGTGLLGETQYF. The CDR3 DNA reads as TGTGCCAGCAAGCTTGGGACAGGGCTCCTGGGGGAGACCCAGTACTTC.

The genes are TRBV20-1 and TRBJ1-5, with 7 bases that match TRBD1. CDR1 is DFQATT and CDR2 is SNEGSKA in the germline V gene (reference sequence). The CDR3 totals 14 residues. J gave up 1 base and V 7 bases, and 7 bases lay outside the gene matches. The CDR3 protein is CSVPTGRSNQPQHF. The CDR3 region has the DNA TGCAGTGTCCCGACAGGGAGAAGCAATCAGCCCCAGCATTTT.

The table lists this clonotype with a few counts. The chain uses TRBV7-9 and TRBJ2-7, with a weak D call TRBD2 (6 bases). Germline V CDR1 and CDR2: SEHNR, FQNEAQ (reference sequence). V was pared by 5 bases and J by 6 bases, with 23 bases between. The CDR3 loop spans 16 amino acids. The CDR3 spells CASSQRADSTGVEQYF. The CDR3, as DNA: TGTGCCAGCAGCCAAAGGGCGGACTCCACGGGAGTCGAGCAGTACTTC.

There are many counts of this clonotype. The chain joins TRBV2 to TRBJ2-1, with 8 bases fitting TRBD2. Losses at the gene ends were 7 bases for V and 1 base for J; bases not matched to a gene: 9. The CDR3 extends over 16 amino acids. Per the germline V gene, CDR1 is SNHLY and CDR2 is FYNNEI. CDR3 coding DNA: TGTGCCAGCACTGCCACTGGCGGGAGGTCCTACAATGAGCAGTTCTTC. It yields the protein CASTATGGRSYNEQFF.

The rearrangement joins TRBV19 to TRBJ1-1; 7 nucleotides match TRBD1. The CDR3 is 12 residues long. In germline, CDR1 is LNHDA, CDR2 SQIVND (reference sequence). The trim removed 3 bases at V and 10 bases at J, leaving 5 bases unmatched. The DNA of the CDR3 is TGTGCCAGTAGTATCACCAGGGGGATAGCTTTCTTT. Translation gives CASSITRGIAFF.

This chain joins TRBV11-1 and TRBJ2-6, with D perhaps matching TRBD1 (5 bases). The V and J ends lost 1 base and 0 bases respectively, with 13 bases between them. Per germline, CDR1 SGHAT and CDR2 FQDESV (reference sequence). The CDR3 is 18 residues long. CDR3 sequence: CASSLGRVAPSGANVLTF. In nucleotides, the CDR3 is TGTGCCAGCAGCTTAGGCAGGGTGGCCCCCTCTGGGGCCAACGTCCTGACTTTC.